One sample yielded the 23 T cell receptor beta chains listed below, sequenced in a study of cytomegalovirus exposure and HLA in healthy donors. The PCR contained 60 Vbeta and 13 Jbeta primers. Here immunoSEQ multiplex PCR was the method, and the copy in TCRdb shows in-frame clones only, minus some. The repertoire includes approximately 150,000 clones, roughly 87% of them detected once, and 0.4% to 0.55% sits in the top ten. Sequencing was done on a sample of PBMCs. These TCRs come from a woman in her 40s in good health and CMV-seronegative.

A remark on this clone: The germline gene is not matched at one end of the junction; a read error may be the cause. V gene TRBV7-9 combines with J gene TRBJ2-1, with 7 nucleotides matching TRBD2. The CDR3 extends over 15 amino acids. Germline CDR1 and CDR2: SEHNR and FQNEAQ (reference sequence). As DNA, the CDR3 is TGTTCCAGCAGCTTAGAGCGGGACGGGTACAATGAGCAGTTCTTC. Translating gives CSSSLERDGYNEQFF.

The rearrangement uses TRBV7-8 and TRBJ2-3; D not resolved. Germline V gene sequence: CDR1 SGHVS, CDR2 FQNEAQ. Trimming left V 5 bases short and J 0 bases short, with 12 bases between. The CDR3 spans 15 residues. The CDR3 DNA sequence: TGTGCCAGCAGCCCCTATGGCGGTAGCACAGATACGCAGTATTTT. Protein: CASSPYGGSTDTQYF.

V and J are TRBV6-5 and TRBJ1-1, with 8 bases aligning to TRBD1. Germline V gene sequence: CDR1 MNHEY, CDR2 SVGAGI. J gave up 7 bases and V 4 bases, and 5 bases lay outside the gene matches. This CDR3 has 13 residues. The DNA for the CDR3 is TGTGCCAGCAGTTCCAGGGGGCTTGATGAAGCTTTCTTT. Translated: CASSSRGLDEAFF.

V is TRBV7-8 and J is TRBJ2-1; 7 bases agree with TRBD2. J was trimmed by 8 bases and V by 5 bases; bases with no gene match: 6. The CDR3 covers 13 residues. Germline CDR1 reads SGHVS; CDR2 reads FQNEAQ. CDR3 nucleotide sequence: TGTGCCAGCAGCCGTACAACTAGCGATGAGCAGTTCTTC. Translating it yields CASSRTTSDEQFF.

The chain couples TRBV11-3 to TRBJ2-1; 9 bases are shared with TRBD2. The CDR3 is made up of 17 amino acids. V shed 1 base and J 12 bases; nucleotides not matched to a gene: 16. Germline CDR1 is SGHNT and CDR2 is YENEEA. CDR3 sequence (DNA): TGTGCCAGCAGCTTAGTGTGGCGGGAGGGCCCGGGTGACGTGCAGTTCTTC. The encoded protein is CASSLVWREGPGDVQFF.

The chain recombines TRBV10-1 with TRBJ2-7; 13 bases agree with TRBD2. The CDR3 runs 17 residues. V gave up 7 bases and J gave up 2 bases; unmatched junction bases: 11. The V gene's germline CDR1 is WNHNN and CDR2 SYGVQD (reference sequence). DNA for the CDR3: TGCGCCAGCACCGGACTAGCGGGAGACAGGGGGGCCTACGAGCAGTACTTC. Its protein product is CASTGLAGDRGAYEQYF.

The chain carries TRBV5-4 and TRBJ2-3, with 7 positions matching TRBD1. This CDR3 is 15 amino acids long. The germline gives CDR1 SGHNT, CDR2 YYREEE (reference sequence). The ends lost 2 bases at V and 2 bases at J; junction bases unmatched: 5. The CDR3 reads CASSFRDSNTDTQYF. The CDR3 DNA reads TGTGCCAGCAGCTTCCGGGACAGTAACACAGATACGCAGTATTTT. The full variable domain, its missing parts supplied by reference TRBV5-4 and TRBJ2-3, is ETGVTQSPTHLIKTRGQQVTLRCSSQSGHNTVSWYQQALGQGPQFIFQYYREEENGRGNFPPRFSGLQFPNYSSELNVNALELDDSALYLCASSFRDSNTDTQYFGPGTRLTVL.

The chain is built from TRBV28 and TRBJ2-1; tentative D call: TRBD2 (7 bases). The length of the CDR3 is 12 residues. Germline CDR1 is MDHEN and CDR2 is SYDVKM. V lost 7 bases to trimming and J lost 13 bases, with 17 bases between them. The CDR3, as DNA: TGTGCCAGCATCACGGGGGGCGCGGGTCAGTTCTTC. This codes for CASITGGAGQFF.

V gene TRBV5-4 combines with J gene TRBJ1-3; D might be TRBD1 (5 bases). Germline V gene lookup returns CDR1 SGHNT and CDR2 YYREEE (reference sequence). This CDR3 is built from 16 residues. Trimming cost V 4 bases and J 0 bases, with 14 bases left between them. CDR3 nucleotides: TGTGCCAGCAGCCCTGGCGGGACGCGCTCTGGAAACACCATATATTTT. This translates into CASSPGGTRSGNTIYF. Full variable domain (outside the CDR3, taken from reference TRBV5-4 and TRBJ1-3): ETGVTQSPTHLIKTRGQQVTLRCSSQSGHNTVSWYQQALGQGPQFIFQYYREEENGRGNFPPRFSGLQFPNYSSELNVNALELDDSALYLCASSPGGTRSGNTIYFGEGSWLTVV.

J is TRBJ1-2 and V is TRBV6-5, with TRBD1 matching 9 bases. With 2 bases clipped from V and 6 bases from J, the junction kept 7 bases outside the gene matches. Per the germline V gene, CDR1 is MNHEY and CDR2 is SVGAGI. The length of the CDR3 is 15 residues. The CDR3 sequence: CASSYTTGGWNGYTF. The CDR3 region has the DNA TGTGCCAGCAGTTACACGACAGGGGGATGGAATGGCTACACCTTC.

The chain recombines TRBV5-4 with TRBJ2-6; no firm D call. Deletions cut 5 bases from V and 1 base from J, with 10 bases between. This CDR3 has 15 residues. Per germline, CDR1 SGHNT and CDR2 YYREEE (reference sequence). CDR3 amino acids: CASRSDGSGANVLTF. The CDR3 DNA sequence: TGTGCCAGCAGATCCGACGGGTCTGGGGCCAACGTCCTGACTTTC.

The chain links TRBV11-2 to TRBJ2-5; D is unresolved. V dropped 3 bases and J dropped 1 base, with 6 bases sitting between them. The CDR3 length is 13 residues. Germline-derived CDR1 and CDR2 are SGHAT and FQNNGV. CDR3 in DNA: TGTGCCAGCAGCTTTACCAGCCAAGAGACCCAGTACTTC. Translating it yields CASSFTSQETQYF.

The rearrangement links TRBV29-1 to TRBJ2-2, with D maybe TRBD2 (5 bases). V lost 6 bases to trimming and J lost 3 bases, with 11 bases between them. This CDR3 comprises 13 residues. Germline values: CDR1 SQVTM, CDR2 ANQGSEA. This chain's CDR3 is CSVYRGDTGELFF. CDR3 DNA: TGCAGCGTCTACCGGGGAGACACCGGGGAGCTGTTTTTT.

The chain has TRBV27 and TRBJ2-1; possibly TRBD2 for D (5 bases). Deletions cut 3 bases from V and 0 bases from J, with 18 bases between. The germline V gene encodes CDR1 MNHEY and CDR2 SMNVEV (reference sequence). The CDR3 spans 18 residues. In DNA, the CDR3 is TGTGCCAGCAGTTTTCCGCGGGCTGGGATAAGCTCCTACAATGAGCAGTTCTTC. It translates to CASSFPRAGISSYNEQFF.

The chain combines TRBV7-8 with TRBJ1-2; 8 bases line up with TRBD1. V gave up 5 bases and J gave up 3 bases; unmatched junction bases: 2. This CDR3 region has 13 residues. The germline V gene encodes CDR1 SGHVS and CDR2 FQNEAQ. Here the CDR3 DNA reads TGTGCCAGCAGCCCACAGGGGGACTATGGCTACACCTTC. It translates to CASSPQGDYGYTF.

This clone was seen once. The chain's CDR3 is CATSRDARQGAVEAFF. Here the CDR3 DNA reads TGTGCCACCAGCAGAGATGCCAGACAGGGGGCGGTTGAAGCTTTCTTT. This chain connects TRBV15 to TRBJ1-1, with 10 bases lining up with TRBD1. There are 16 residues in the CDR3. V lost 0 bases to trimming and J lost 7 bases; unmatched junction nucleotides: 8. Germline CDR1 LNHNV, CDR2 YYDKDF (reference sequence).

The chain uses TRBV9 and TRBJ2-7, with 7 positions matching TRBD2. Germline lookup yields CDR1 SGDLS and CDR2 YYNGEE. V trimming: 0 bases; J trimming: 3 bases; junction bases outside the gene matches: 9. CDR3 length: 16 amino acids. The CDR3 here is CASSVEAQRGGYEQYF. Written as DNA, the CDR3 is TGTGCCAGCAGCGTAGAGGCCCAGCGGGGAGGCTACGAGCAGTACTTC.

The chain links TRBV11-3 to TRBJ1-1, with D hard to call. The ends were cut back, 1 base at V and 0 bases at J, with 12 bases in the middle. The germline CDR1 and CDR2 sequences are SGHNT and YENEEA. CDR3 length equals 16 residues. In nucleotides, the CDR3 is TGTGCCAGCAGCTTAGGAAATTGGGAGCTGAACACTGAAGCTTTCTTT. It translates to CASSLGNWELNTEAFF.

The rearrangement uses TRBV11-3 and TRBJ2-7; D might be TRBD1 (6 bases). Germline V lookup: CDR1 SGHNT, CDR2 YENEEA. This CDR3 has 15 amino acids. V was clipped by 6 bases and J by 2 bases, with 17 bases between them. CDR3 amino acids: CASSPRQDETYEQYF. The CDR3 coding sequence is TGTGCCAGCAGTCCGAGACAGGACGAAACCTACGAGCAGTACTTC.

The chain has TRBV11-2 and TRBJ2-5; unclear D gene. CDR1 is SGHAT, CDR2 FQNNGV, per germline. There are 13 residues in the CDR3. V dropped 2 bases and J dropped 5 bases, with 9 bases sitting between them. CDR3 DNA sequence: TGTGCCAGCAGCTTACTCAGGTCTGAGACCCAGTACTTC. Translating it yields CASSLLRSETQYF.

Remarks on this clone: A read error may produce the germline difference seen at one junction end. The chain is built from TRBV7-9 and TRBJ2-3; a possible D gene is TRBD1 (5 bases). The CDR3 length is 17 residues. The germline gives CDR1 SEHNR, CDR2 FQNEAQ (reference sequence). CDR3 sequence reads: CSSSNRWGTRGTDTQYF. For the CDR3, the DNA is TGTTCCAGCAGCAATCGGTGGGGTACAAGGGGTACAGATACGCAGTATTTT.

The CDR3 nucleotides read TGTGCCAGCAGCTTAGGGGGCGGGACAGCCTCCTACGAGCAGTACTTC. It codes for CASSLGGGTASYEQYF. The chain employs TRBV7-9 and TRBJ2-5; weak D call: TRBD1 (7 bases). Judging by the DNA end, TRBJ2-7 fits better; the J call may be wrong. This CDR3 is 16 amino acids long. The germline V gene encodes CDR1 SEHNR and CDR2 FQNEAQ (reference sequence).

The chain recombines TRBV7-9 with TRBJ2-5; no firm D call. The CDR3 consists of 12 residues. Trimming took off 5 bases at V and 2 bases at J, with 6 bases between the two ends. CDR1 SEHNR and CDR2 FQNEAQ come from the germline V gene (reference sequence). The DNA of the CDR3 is TGTGCCAGCAGCGCCAGGCAAGAGACCCAGTACTTC. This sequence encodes CASSARQETQYF.